The 23 T cell receptor beta chains below all came from one sample that was sequenced in a study of CD8 T cells in Susac syndrome. Roughly 0.5 to 1 ug RNA was reverse transcribed with random hexamers. TCRdb fed the immunoSEQ multiplex PCR reads into MiXCR, producing one record per CDR3 protein. The data contain approximately 280,000 distinct CDR3 sequences, around 84% of them seen just once; the ten biggest clones take up around 0.12%. The sequenced sample was CD8+ T cells from PBMCs. The receptors shown here come from a human donor with multiple sclerosis.

The genes are TRBV18 and TRBJ2-1, with 16 bases fitting TRBD2. V lost 6 bases, J lost 10 bases, and 6 bases stayed unmatched. The CDR3 runs 15 residues. From germline, CDR1 is KGHSH and CDR2 LQKENI. Here the CDR3 reads CASSGTSGRAGEQFF. CDR3 DNA sequence: TGTGCCAGCTCGGGGACTAGCGGGAGGGCTGGAGAGCAGTTCTTC.

This clonotype was recorded a few times. The rearrangement joins TRBV29-1 to TRBJ2-1; D not resolved. The germline V gene has CDR1 SQVTM and CDR2 ANQGSEA. Trimming took 4 bases from V and 5 from J, leaving 9 bases between them. This CDR3 spans 12 amino acids. CDR3 protein: CSVGKTHNEQFF. In DNA form, the CDR3 reads TGCAGCGTTGGAAAGACCCACAATGAGCAGTTCTTC.

This clonotype was seen once. The V and J genes are TRBV29-1 and TRBJ1-2; 8 bases align to TRBD1. The ends lost 6 bases at V and 7 bases at J; junction bases unmatched: 7. The V gene's germline CDR1 is SQVTM and CDR2 ANQGSEA. The CDR3 sequence is 12 residues long. CDR3 bases: TGCAGCGTGTGGACAGGGTCTGGTGGCTACACCTTC. Protein sequence: CSVWTGSGGYTF.

The chain joins TRBV13 to TRBJ2-7; 10 bases agree with TRBD1. The CDR3 contains 15 residues. Unmatched junction bases numbered 11, after V lost 5 bases and J lost 7 bases. Germline lookup yields CDR1 PRHDT and CDR2 FYEKMQ (reference sequence). CDR3: CASSASGTGAGEQYF. The DNA of the CDR3 is TGTGCCAGCAGCGCCTCCGGGACAGGGGCCGGGGAGCAGTACTTC.

The chain recombines TRBV29-1 with TRBJ2-5; a weak D match, TRBD2 (6 bases). This CDR3 contains 17 residues. V lost 6 bases, J lost 2 bases, and 25 bases lay in between. Looked up from germline, CDR1 is SQVTM and CDR2 is ANQGSEA. The CDR3 here is CSVRELSGTEFQETQYF. The CDR3 nucleotides are TGCAGCGTGCGGGAACTGTCGGGGACGGAGTTTCAAGAGACCCAGTACTTC.

The chain is built from TRBV28 and TRBJ2-7; no clear D gene. V shed 6 bases and J shed 0 bases, with 12 bases lying between them. CDR3 length equals 14 residues. Germline loops: CDR1 MDHEN, CDR2 SYDVKM. CDR3 coding DNA: TGTGCCAGCAGAGTTGTCTCATACTCCTACGAGCAGTACTTC. It codes for CASRVVSYSYEQYF. The full variable domain, rest sourced from reference TRBV28 and TRBJ2-7, is DVKVTQSSRYLVKRTGEKVFLECVQDMDHENMFWYRQDPGLGLRLIYFSYDVKMKEKGDIPEGYSVSREKKERFSLILESASTNQTSMYLCASRVVSYSYEQYFGPGTRLTVT.

This clonotype has a handful of counts. The chain carries TRBV19 and TRBJ1-3; D is uncertain. CDR3 size: 11 residues. The V end lost 5 bases, the J end lost 4 bases, and 3 bases lay between the germline ends. From germline, CDR1 is LNHDA and CDR2 SQIVND (reference sequence). In DNA form, the CDR3 reads TGTGCCAGTAGTCTAGGAAACACCATATATTTT. This codes for CASSLGNTIYF.

The V gene is TRBV28, the J gene TRBJ1-2, with D perhaps matching TRBD1 (5 bases). Trimming pared 6 bases from V and 5 bases from J, leaving 22 bases between. The germline V gene has CDR1 MDHEN and CDR2 SYDVKM. This CDR3 is 16 amino acids long. The DNA of the CDR3 is TGTGCCAGCAGAGCCAGGGCGAGTCGGTATGTTTATGGCTACACCTTC. Translation gives CASRARASRYVYGYTF.

The chain combines TRBV7-8 with TRBJ2-1, with TRBD2 matching 7 bases. The trim removed 0 bases at V and 3 bases at J, leaving 8 bases unmatched. This CDR3 has 17 residues. Germline V lookup: CDR1 SGHVS, CDR2 FQNEAQ. The CDR3 reads CASSLAAGPSGYNEQFF. The CDR3 DNA reads TGTGCCAGCAGCTTAGCTGCTGGGCCTAGCGGCTACAATGAGCAGTTCTTC.

This clonotype was picked up one time. The chain recombines TRBV9 with TRBJ2-1; perhaps TRBD2 as D (6 bases). This CDR3 has 15 residues. Germline values: CDR1 SGDLS, CDR2 YYNGEE. The V and J ends lost 4 bases and 3 bases respectively, with 14 bases between them. CDR3 residues: CASSPLARGYNEQFF. CDR3 nucleotides: TGTGCCAGCAGCCCTCTAGCGAGGGGCTACAATGAGCAGTTCTTC.

The chain carries TRBV12-3 or TRBV12-4 and TRBJ2-7; D call uncertain. Trimming removed 2 bases at V and 6 bases at J, with 5 bases between. This CDR3 has 11 residues. The CDR3 DNA follows: TGTGCCAGCAGTTTATTCCTCGAGCAGTACTTC. It yields the protein CASSLFLEQYF.

The J gene is TRBJ2-5, the V gene TRBV6-5; TRBD2 is a possible D gene (6 bases). The CDR3 length is 17 residues. V was pared by 0 bases and J by 3 bases, with 17 bases between. CDR1 MNHEY and CDR2 SVGAGI come from the germline V gene. This CDR3 is CASSYSMAHRTKETQYF. The CDR3 nucleotides are TGTGCCAGCAGTTACTCGATGGCCCACAGGACTAAAGAGACCCAGTACTTC.

This clonotype was detected once. The genes are TRBV20-1 and TRBJ1-5; weak D call: TRBD1 (6 bases). This CDR3 is 16 amino acids long. CDR1 is DFQATT, CDR2 SNEGSKA, per germline (reference sequence). The V end was cut by 3 bases, the J end by 0 bases, with 15 bases between. The DNA of the CDR3 is TGCAGTGCTAGTAGTATCAGGGGAGGTAGCAATCAGCCCCAGCATTTT. Its protein is CSASSIRGGSNQPQHF.

The rearrangement uses TRBV7-8 and TRBJ1-2; 7 nucleotides align to TRBD1. Germline CDR1 SGHVS, CDR2 FQNEAQ. The CDR3 loop spans 15 amino acids. V trimming: 1 base; J trimming: 5 bases; junction bases outside the gene matches: 7. This CDR3 reads CASSLGTGYTYGYTF. The DNA for the CDR3 is TGTGCCAGCAGCTTAGGGACAGGATATACATATGGCTACACCTTC. The full variable domain, completed using reference TRBV7-8 and TRBJ1-2, is GAGVSQSPRYKVAKRGQDVALRCDPISGHVSLFWYQQALGQGPEFLTYFQNEAQLDKSGLPSDRFFAERPEGSVSTLKIQRTQQEDSAVYLCASSLGTGYTYGYTFGSGTRLTVV.

V is TRBV6-5 and J is TRBJ2-7; TRBD1 is a possible D gene (6 bases). The V gene lost 6 bases and the J gene lost 6 bases, with 15 bases spanning the gap. The germline V gene encodes CDR1 MNHEY and CDR2 SVGAGI. The CDR3 is made up of 13 amino acids. This CDR3 reads CASRRFRGREQYF. The CDR3 region has the DNA TGTGCCAGCAGACGCTTCAGGGGACGCGAGCAGTACTTC.

The chain is built from TRBV19 and TRBJ2-7; D perhaps matches TRBD1 (5 bases). This CDR3 has 14 residues. V was cut by 5 bases and J by 4 bases, with 15 bases left in between. CDR1 LNHDA and CDR2 SQIVND come from the germline V gene (reference sequence). The CDR3 protein is CASSPHLDSYEQYF. For the CDR3, the DNA is TGTGCCAGTAGTCCCCACCTCGACAGTTACGAGCAGTACTTC.

The gene calls are TRBV19 and TRBJ1-1; no definite D call. V was clipped by 3 bases and J by 3 bases, with 17 bases between them. The CDR3 totals 16 residues. From germline, CDR1 is LNHDA and CDR2 SQIVND (reference sequence). The CDR3 spells CASSILVAHEDTEAFF. DNA of the CDR3: TGTGCCAGTAGTATTCTTGTGGCCCACGAGGACACTGAAGCTTTCTTT. Using reference TRBV19 and TRBJ1-1 for the parts outside the CDR3, the full variable domain is DGGITQSPKYLFRKEGQNVTLSCEQNLNHDAMYWYRQDPGQGLRLIYYSQIVNDFQKGDIAEGYSVSREKKESFPLTVTSAQKNPTAFYLCASSILVAHEDTEAFFGQGTRLTVV.

The rearrangement links TRBV7-8 to TRBJ2-2, with a weak D call TRBD2 (6 bases). Germline V gene lookup returns CDR1 SGHVS and CDR2 FQNEAQ. There are 15 residues in the CDR3. Trimming took 10 bases from V and 4 from J, leaving 19 bases between them. As DNA, the CDR3 is TGTGCCACTTCTTACGGGGGAGTTAGCACCGGGGAGCTGTTTTTT. This translates into CATSYGGVSTGELFF.

A few counts support this clonotype. This chain connects TRBV7-8 to TRBJ2-3, with no clear D. CDR1 is SGHVS, CDR2 FQNEAQ, per germline. Trimming removed 5 bases at V and 1 base at J, with 13 bases between. The CDR3 consists of 15 residues. CDR3 in amino acids: CASSPLTGRTDTQYF. As DNA, the CDR3 is TGTGCCAGCAGCCCTCTGACCGGCCGCACAGATACGCAGTATTTT. The full variable domain, completed using reference TRBV7-8 and TRBJ2-3, is GAGVSQSPRYKVAKRGQDVALRCDPISGHVSLFWYQQALGQGPEFLTYFQNEAQLDKSGLPSDRFFAERPEGSVSTLKIQRTQQEDSAVYLCASSPLTGRTDTQYFGPGTRLTVL.

J is TRBJ2-1 and V is TRBV27; D is ambiguous. This CDR3 is built from 14 residues. V was pared by 6 bases and J by 2 bases, with 11 bases between. Germline-derived CDR1 and CDR2 are MNHEY and SMNVEV (reference sequence). The CDR3: CASRGRATYNEQFF. Written as DNA, the CDR3 is TGTGCCAGCAGGGGTCGGGCAACCTACAATGAGCAGTTCTTC.

The DNA for the CDR3 is TGTGCCAGCAGCTTAGGCAACGGGGGTCAGTTCTTC. It specifies CASSLGNGGQFF. The gene calls are TRBV7-9 and TRBJ2-1, with D possibly being TRBD2 (6 bases). Germline V gene data show CDR1 as SEHNR and CDR2 as FQNEAQ (reference sequence). Between the trimmed V and J ends, which lost 1 base and 13 bases, there was a span of 11 bases. This CDR3 spans 12 amino acids.

This CDR3 reads CSVEGTSSTDTQYF. CDR3 in DNA: TGCAGCGTTGAGGGGACGTCTAGCACAGATACGCAGTATTTT. The chain combines TRBV29-1 with TRBJ2-3, with D perhaps assigned TRBD1 or TRBD2 (5 bases each). The germline gives CDR1 SQVTM, CDR2 ANQGSEA. The CDR3 spans 14 residues. Trimming pared 3 bases from V and 0 bases from J, leaving 10 bases between.

This chain links TRBV6-5 with TRBJ2-2; 7 bases are a match to TRBD2. Germline V gene sequence: CDR1 MNHEY, CDR2 SVGAGI. The CDR3 extends over 14 amino acids. The CDR3 DNA reads TGTGCAATCGGGGCTAGCGGATACACCGGGGAGCTGTTTTTT. This encodes CAIGASGYTGELFF.